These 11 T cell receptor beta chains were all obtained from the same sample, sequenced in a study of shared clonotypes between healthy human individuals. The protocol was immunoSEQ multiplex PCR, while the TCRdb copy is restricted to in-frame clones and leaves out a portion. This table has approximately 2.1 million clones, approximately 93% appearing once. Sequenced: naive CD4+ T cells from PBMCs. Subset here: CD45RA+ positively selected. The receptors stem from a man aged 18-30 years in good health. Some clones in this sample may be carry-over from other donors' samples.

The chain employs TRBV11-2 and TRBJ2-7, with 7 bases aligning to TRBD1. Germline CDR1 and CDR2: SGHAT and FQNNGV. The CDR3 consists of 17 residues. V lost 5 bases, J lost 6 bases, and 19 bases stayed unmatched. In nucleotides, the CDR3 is TGTGCCAGCAGCCATCAGGGGTCGGGACAGCGCTACGGCGAGCAGTACTTC. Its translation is CASSHQGSGQRYGEQYF.

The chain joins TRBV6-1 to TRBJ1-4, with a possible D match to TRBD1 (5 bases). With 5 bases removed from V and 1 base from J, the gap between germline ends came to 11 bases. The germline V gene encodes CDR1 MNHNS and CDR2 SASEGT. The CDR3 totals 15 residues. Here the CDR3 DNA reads TGTGCCAGCAGTTTAGCGGGGGAAACTAATGAAAAACTGTTTTTT. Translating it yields CASSLAGETNEKLFF.

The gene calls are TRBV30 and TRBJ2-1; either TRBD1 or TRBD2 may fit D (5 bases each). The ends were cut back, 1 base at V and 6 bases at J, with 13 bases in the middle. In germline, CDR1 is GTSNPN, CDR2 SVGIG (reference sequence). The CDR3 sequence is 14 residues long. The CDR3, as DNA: TGTGCCTGGAGTGGGACTCTGAGGGGCAATGAGCAGTTCTTC. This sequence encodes CAWSGTLRGNEQFF.

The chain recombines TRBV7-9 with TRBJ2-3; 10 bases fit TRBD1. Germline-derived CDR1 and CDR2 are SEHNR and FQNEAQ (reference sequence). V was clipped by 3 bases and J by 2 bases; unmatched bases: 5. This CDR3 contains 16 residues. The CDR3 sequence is CASSLRDRGHTDTQYF. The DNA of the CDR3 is TGTGCCAGCAGCTTGCGGGACAGGGGCCACACAGATACGCAGTATTTT. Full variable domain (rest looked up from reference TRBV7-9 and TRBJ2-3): DTGVSQNPRHKITKRGQNVTFRCDPISEHNRLYWYRQTLGQGPEFLTYFQNEAQLEKSRLLSDRFSAERPKGSFSTLEIQRTEQGDSAMYLCASSLRDRGHTDTQYFGPGTRLTVL.

CDR3 residues: CASSAQAENTEAFF. The CDR3 bases are TGTGCCAGCAGCGCACAGGCTGAGAACACTGAAGCTTTCTTT. The chain is built from TRBV9 and TRBJ1-1; D is possibly TRBD1 (5 bases). The germline gives CDR1 SGDLS, CDR2 YYNGEE. The V end was cut by 3 bases, the J end by 1 base, with 10 bases between. The CDR3 runs to 14 residues.

CDR3 protein: CASSYSSLGAGELFF. The CDR3 DNA reads TGTGCCAGCAGTTACTCGTCCTTAGGCGCCGGGGAGCTGTTTTTT. The rearrangement uses TRBV6-6 and TRBJ2-2; no clear D gene. The CDR3 covers 15 residues. CDR1 and CDR2 from the germline V gene are MNHNY and SVGAGI (reference sequence). Between the trimmed V and J ends, which lost 0 bases and 6 bases, there was a span of 11 bases.

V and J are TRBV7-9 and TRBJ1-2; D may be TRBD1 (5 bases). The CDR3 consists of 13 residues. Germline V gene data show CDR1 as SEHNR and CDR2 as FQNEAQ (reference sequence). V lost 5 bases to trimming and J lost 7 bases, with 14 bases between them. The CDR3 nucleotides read TGTGCCAGCAGCCAAGTTGCGAGGGGTGGCTACACCTTC. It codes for CASSQVARGGYTF.

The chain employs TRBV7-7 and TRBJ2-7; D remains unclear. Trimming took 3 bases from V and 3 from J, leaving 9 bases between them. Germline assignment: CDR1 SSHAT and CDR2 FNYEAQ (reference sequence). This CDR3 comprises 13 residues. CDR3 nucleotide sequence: TGTGCCAGCAGCTTTGGGCAGAACTACGAGCAGTACTTC. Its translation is CASSFGQNYEQYF. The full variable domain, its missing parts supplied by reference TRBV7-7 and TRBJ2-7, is GAGVSQSPRYKVTKRGQDVTLRCDPISSHATLYWYQQALGQGPEFLTYFNYEAQPDKSGLPSDRFSAERPEGSISTLTIQRTEQRDSAMYRCASSFGQNYEQYFGPGTRLTVT.

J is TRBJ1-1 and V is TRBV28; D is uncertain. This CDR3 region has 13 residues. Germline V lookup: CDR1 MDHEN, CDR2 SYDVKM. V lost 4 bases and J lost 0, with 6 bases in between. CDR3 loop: CASSWGVNTEAFF. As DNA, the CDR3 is TGTGCCAGCAGTTGGGGAGTGAACACTGAAGCTTTCTTT.

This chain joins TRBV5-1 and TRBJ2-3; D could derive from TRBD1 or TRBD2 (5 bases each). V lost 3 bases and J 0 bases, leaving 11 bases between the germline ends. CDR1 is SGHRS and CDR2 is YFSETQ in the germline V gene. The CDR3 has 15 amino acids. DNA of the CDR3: TGCGCCAGCAGCTCGGACGGGGCCAGCACAGATACGCAGTATTTT. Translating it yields CASSSDGASTDTQYF.

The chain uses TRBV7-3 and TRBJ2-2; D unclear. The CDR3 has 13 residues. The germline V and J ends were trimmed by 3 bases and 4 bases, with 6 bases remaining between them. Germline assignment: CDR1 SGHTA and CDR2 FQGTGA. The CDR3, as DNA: TGTGCCAGCAGCTTTTCCCTCACCGGGGAGCTGTTTTTT. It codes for CASSFSLTGELFF.